This TCR beta chain is drawn from a study of Ad26.COV2.S vaccination and SARS-CoV-2 variants. Study in general: Dosing was one shot or two shots 56 days apart.

The assay was immunoSEQ multiplex PCR, and TCRdb's table has in-frame clones only and misses some. This sample has about 350,000 clones, with 75% to 90% found just once. Treatment of the sample: some 20 received Ad26.COV2.S at low or high dose, single or two shots; several received placebo; per-sample allocation not given. Specimen acquisition occurred on day 63 following the initial vaccine or placebo injection. The individual, an adult aged 18-55 years, was a donor in Boston. The V end was cut by 6 bases, the J end by 4 bases, with 16 bases between. Germline assignment: CDR1 MNHEY and CDR2 SMNVEV (reference sequence). The CDR3 consists of 15 residues.

The sequence came from a person between 18 and 65 years old who received the Ad26.COV2.S COVID-19 vaccine or a placebo. This specimen was peripheral blood, taken in a trial of Ad26.COV2.S vaccine versus placebo. The rearrangement links TRBV27 to TRBJ2-1; D possibly corresponds to TRBD1 (5 bases). The CDR3 loop is CASSPTGNRYNEQFF. The CDR3 DNA follows: TGTGCCAGCAGCCCCACAGGAAACCGGTACAATGAGCAGTTCTTC.